What follows is one TCR beta chain and its context. It was with 60 Vbeta and 13 Jbeta primers that the PCR ran. Here immunoSEQ multiplex PCR was the method, and the copy in TCRdb shows in-frame clones only, minus some. The top ten hold approximately 1.5% of the sample, which has approximately 150,000 clones, about 64% seen once. The data were obtained in a study of cytomegalovirus exposure and HLA in healthy donors. The sequence derives from a man in his fifties or sixties in good health and CMV-seronegative. The specimen sequenced was PBMCs.

This CDR3 reads CATSKGVSPLHF. Written as DNA, the CDR3 is TGTGCCACCAGCAAGGGGGTCTCACCCCTCCACTTT. The chain uses TRBV15 and TRBJ1-6; possible D gene TRBD1, 6 bases. The length of the CDR3 is 12 residues. Germline V gives CDR1 LNHNV, CDR2 YYDKDF (reference sequence). V gave up 4 bases and J gave up 10 bases, with 8 bases separating them. Full variable domain (outside the CDR3, taken from reference TRBV15 and TRBJ1-6): DAMVIQNPRYQVTQFGKPVTLSCSQTLNHNVMYWYQQKSSQAPKLLFHYYDKDFNNEADTPDNFQSRRPNTSFCFLDIRSPGLGDTAMYLCATSKGVSPLHFGNGTRLTVT.